The rows below give T cell receptor beta chains drawn from one sample of a study of OX40 agonist ivuxolimab in advanced cancers. Profiling relied on immunoSEQ multiplex PCR, and the TCRdb table lists in-frame clones only, not all of them. The data contain 20,000 to 25,000 clones, roughly nine tenths of them singletons. The sample was CD4+ or CD8+ T cells sorted from blood, taken in a trial of the OX40 agonist ivuxolimab. The receptors stem from an adult with an advanced solid tumor such as melanoma, head and neck, liver or kidney cancer. CDR3s include the opening cysteine and the closing phenylalanine or tryptophan. The order of the fields is J gene, V gene, D gene, clone size, CDR3 DNA, CDR3 protein. A D gene is named only where the DNA matches it firmly. Clone size, where shown, is once, few, many, or a class for clones that have expanded.

TRBJ1-5 | TRBV7-9 | - | - | TGTGCCAGCAGCTTAGGAGGGGGAAATCAGCCCCAGCATTTT | CASSLGGGNQPQHF
TRBJ1-4 | TRBV19 | - | - | TGTGCCAGTAGTTCCTCGTTTAAGAGGGAAAAACTGTTTTTT | CASSSSFKREKLFF
TRBJ1-1 | TRBV4-2 | - | - | TGTGCCAGCAGCCAAGCCGGGACGCTCACTGAAGCTTTCTTT | CASSQAGTLTEAFF
TRBJ2-7 | TRBV11-2 | TRBD1 | few | TGTGCCAGCAGCGCCGGGACAGGGCTGTACGAGCAGTACTTC | CASSAGTGLYEQYF
TRBJ2-3 | TRBV6-1 | - | - | TGTGCCAGCAGTTTGAAAATCACAGATACGCAGTATTTT | CASSLKITDTQYF
TRBJ2-3 | TRBV27 | TRBD2 | - | TGTGCCAGCAGTCTAGGGACTAGCGGCCCAGATACGCAGTATTTT | CASSLGTSGPDTQYF
TRBJ2-1 | TRBV18 | TRBD2 | - | TGTGCCAGCTCACCGGTCAACGGGAGGCCGAGTTCCTACAATGAGCAGTTCTTC | CASSPVNGRPSSYNEQFF
TRBJ2-1 | TRBV5-1 | - | medium-sized | TGCGCCAGCAGCCCCGAGGGCTTGAACAATGAGCAGTTCTTC | CASSPEGLNNEQFF
TRBJ2-1 | TRBV19 | - | - | TGTGCCGTACTCGTAACCCTAAGCGGTGAGCAGTTCTTC | CAVLVTLSGEQFF
TRBJ2-2 | TRBV9 | - | - | TGTGCCAGCAGCGTAGAGTGGACCCGGGGTAACACCGGGGAGCTGTTTTTT | CASSVEWTRGNTGELFF
TRBJ2-5 | TRBV7-9 | TRBD2 | - | TGTGCCAGCGGGGGGGAGGGCGGAGAGACCCAGTACTTC | CASGGEGGETQYF
TRBJ2-1 | TRBV9 | TRBD1 | once | TGTGCCAGCAGCGAACAGGGGGCGAGTGCCTACAATGAGCAGTTCTTC | CASSEQGASAYNEQFF
TRBJ1-6 | TRBV7-6 | TRBD1 | - | TGTGCCAGCAGCTTAGGGGACAGGGGGCATACACCCCTCCACTTT | CASSLGDRGHTPLHF
TRBJ2-7 | TRBV6-5 | - | - | TGTGCCAGCAGTGAGAGCTCCTACGAGCAGTACTTC | CASSESSYEQYF
TRBJ1-2 | TRBV4-3 | - | - | TGCGCCAGCAGCCAAGATAAGGAGGGGACCTATGGCTACACCTTC | CASSQDKEGTYGYTF
TRBJ2-1 | TRBV4-1 | - | - | TGCGCCAGCAGCCAAGATTTCGGAACAGGAGCAAAGGCGGTAGACAATGAGCAGTTCTTC | CASSQDFGTGAKAVDNEQFF
TRBJ2-1 | TRBV9 | - | - | TGTGCCAGCGGGTGGGGTACCCATGAGCAGTTCTTC | CASGWGTHEQFF
TRBJ1-2 | TRBV4-1 | - | - | TGCGCCAGCAGCCAAGACACATCCAATAAGGCCTATGGCTACACCTTC | CASSQDTSNKAYGYTF
TRBJ2-7 | TRBV28 | - | - | TGTGCCAGCAGTTTCTACTCGGGTGAGCAGTACTTC | CASSFYSGEQYF
TRBJ2-3 | TRBV6-1 | TRBD2 | - | TGTGCCAGCAGTCCACCGGGACTAGCGGAGGATACGCAGTATTTT | CASSPPGLAEDTQYF
TRBJ2-5 | TRBV13 | - | - | TGTGCCAGCAGCTCGCTAGTCCTCGGAGGAGAAGTGGAGACCCAGTACTTC | CASSSLVLGGEVETQYF
TRBJ1-1 | TRBV6-5 | - | - | TGTGCCAGCACTCAGGGTACTGAAGCTTTCTTT | CASTQGTEAFF
TRBJ2-7 | TRBV7-9 | - | - | TGTGCCAGCAGCTCTGGCGGATCCCTCTACGAGCAGTACTTC | CASSSGGSLYEQYF
TRBJ2-7 | TRBV29-1 | TRBD1 | once | TGCAGCGTTGTACTTGGGGACAGGGAGGGCGACGAGCAGTACTTC | CSVVLGDREGDEQYF
TRBJ2-7 | TRBV15 | TRBD2 | - | TGTGCCACCAGCAGAGGTGAGGCTAGCGGGAGTTTTAACGAGCAGTACTTC | CATSRGEASGSFNEQYF
TRBJ2-3 | TRBV4-3 | TRBD2 | - | TGCGCCAGCAGCCAAGGAGCGGGGGGTTCACCAGATACGCAGTATTTT | CASSQGAGGSPDTQYF
TRBJ1-1 | TRBV27 | - | - | TGTGCCAGCAGTCTCGGGGAGAGCTTGAACACTGAAGCTTTCTTT | CASSLGESLNTEAFF
TRBJ2-3 | TRBV4-3 | - | - | TGCGCCAGCAGCCAAGCCCCCGGCGTGGATACGCAGTATTTT | CASSQAPGVDTQYF
TRBJ1-5 | TRBV6-5 | - | - | TGTGCCAGCAGTCCCTCGGGGGAAAGCAATCAGCCCCAGCATTTT | CASSPSGESNQPQHF
TRBJ2-1 | TRBV9 | TRBD2 | - | TGTGCCAGCAGCCCCCCCCCGGGAGGGCGTGAGCAGTTCTTC | CASSPPPGGREQFF
TRBJ2-1 | TRBV6-5 | - | once | TGTGCCGTCCAGGTCGGGACGGGACAGTTCTTC | CAVQVGTGQFF
TRBJ2-7 | TRBV27 | - | - | TGTGCCAGCAGTTTCCAAGGGCACCTCGGCGAGCAGTACTTC | CASSFQGHLGEQYF
TRBJ2-7 | TRBV27 | - | few | TGTGCCAGCAGTTTCCACTGGCGGGGCTCCTACGAGCAGTACTTC | CASSFHWRGSYEQYF
TRBJ2-3 | TRBV11-2 | - | - | TGTGCCAGCAGCCGGCAGGGGACAGATACGCAGTATTTT | CASSRQGTDTQYF
TRBJ2-7 | TRBV7-2 | TRBD2 | - | TGTGCCAGCAGCTCCCTCGGACTAGAATCCCACGAGCAGTACTTC | CASSSLGLESHEQYF
TRBJ2-6 | TRBV5-1 | - | - | TGCGCCAGCAGCTTGGGGAGGGCGGCTGGGGCCAACGTCCTGACTTTC | CASSLGRAAGANVLTF
TRBJ1-3 | TRBV15 | TRBD1 | - | TGTGCCACCAGCAGAGACCGGGACAGGGTAGGGGACACCATATATTTT | CATSRDRDRVGDTIYF
TRBJ1-1 | TRBV15 | - | - | TGTGCCACCAGCAGAGGGGCCGCGCCTCCAGTCGGCACTGAAGCTTTCTTT | CATSRGAAPPVGTEAFF
TRBJ2-7 | TRBV5-6 | TRBD1 | - | TGTGCCAGCAGCTTGGTGCGGGACAGGGGTTGGGGTGAGCAGTACTTC | CASSLVRDRGWGEQYF
TRBJ2-1 | TRBV5-6 | TRBD2 | - | TGTGCCAGCAGCTTGTTAGCGGGGGAGCAGTTCTTC | CASSLLAGEQFF
TRBJ2-1 | TRBV9 | - | - | TGTGCCAGCAGCGTAGAGTGGGGGGCAACGAATGAGCAGTTCTTC | CASSVEWGATNEQFF
TRBJ2-5 | TRBV6-6 | TRBD2 | - | TGTGCCAGCAGAATCCGGGGGGGCCAGGAGACCCAGTACTTC | CASRIRGGQETQYF
TRBJ2-7 | TRBV11-2 | TRBD1 | - | TGTGCCAGCAGCCAGGACAGGGCTCGCAACTACGAGCAGTACTTC | CASSQDRARNYEQYF
TRBJ1-1 | TRBV6-9 | - | - | TGTGCCAGCAGTTATTCGAGGGTCGTCTTGAACACTGAAGCTTTCTTT | CASSYSRVVLNTEAFF
TRBJ2-1 | TRBV21-1 | - | - | TGTGCCAGCCCCCCGGGCCGTGATGAGCAGTTCTTC | CASPPGRDEQFF
TRBJ1-3 | TRBV6-1 | - | - | TGTGCCAGCGGGAGCCCCGGGACAGGAAACACCATATATTTT | CASGSPGTGNTIYF
TRBJ2-2 | TRBV9 | TRBD1 | - | TGTGCCAGCAGAGGGGACAGGCGGACCGGGGAGCTGTTTTTT | CASRGDRRTGELFF